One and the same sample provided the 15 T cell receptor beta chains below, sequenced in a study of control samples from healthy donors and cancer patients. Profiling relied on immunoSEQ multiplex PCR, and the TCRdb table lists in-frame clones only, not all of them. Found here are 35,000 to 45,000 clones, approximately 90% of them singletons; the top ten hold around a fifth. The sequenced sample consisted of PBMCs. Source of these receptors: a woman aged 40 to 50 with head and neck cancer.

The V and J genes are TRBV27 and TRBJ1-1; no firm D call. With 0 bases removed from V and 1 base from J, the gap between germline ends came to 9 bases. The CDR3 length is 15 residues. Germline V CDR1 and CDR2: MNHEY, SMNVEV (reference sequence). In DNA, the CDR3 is TGTGCCAGCAGTTTATCACGGCCCGGGAACACTGAAGCTTTCTTT. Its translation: CASSLSRPGNTEAFF.

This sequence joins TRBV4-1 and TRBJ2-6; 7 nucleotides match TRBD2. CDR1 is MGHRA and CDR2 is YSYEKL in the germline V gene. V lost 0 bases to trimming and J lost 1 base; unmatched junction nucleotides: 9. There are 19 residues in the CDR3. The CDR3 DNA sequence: TGCGCCAGCAGCCAAGAAAGGGAGGGCTCTAGGTCTGGGGCCAACGTCCTGACTTTC. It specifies CASSQEREGSRSGANVLTF.

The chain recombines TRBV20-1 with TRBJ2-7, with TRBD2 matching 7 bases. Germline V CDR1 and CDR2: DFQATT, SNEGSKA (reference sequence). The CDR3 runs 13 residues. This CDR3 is CRAGGGGTHEQYF. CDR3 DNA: TGCAGGGCTGGTGGGGGGGGGACCCACGAGCAGTACTTC.

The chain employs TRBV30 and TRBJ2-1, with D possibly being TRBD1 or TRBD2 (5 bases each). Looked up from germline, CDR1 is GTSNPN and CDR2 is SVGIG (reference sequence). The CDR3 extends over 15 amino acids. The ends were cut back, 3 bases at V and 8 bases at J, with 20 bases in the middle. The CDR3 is CAWSPPRGPMDEQFF. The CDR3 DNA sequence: TGTGCCTGGAGCCCCCCGAGGGGCCCTATGGATGAGCAGTTCTTC.

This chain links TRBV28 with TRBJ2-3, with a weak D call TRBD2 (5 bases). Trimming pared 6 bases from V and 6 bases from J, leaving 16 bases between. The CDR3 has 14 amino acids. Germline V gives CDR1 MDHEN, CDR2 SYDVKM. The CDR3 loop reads CASRAGGTGDTQYF. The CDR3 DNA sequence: TGTGCCAGCAGGGCCGGAGGCACCGGGGATACGCAGTATTTT.

The CDR3 spells CASSLRDRGYGYTF. CDR3 bases: TGTGCCAGTAGTCTCCGGGACAGAGGCTATGGCTACACCTTC. The gene calls are TRBV19 and TRBJ1-2, with TRBD1 identical over 7 bases. V was clipped by 5 bases and J by 4 bases; unmatched bases: 7. In germline, CDR1 is LNHDA, CDR2 SQIVND (reference sequence). The CDR3 runs to 14 residues.

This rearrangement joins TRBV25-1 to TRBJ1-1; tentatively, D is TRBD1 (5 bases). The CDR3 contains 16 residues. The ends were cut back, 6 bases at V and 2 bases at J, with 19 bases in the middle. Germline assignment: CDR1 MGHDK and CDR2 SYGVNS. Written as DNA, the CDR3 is TGTGCCAGCAGATCCCTAGAGGGGCAGAGCAACACTGAAGCTTTCTTT. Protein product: CASRSLEGQSNTEAFF.

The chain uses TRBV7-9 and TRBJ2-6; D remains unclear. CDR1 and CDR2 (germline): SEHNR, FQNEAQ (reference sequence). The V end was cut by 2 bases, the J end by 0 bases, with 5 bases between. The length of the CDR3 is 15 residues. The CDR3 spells CASSLPGSGANVLTF. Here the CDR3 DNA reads TGTGCCAGCAGCTTACCAGGCTCTGGGGCCAACGTCCTGACTTTC.

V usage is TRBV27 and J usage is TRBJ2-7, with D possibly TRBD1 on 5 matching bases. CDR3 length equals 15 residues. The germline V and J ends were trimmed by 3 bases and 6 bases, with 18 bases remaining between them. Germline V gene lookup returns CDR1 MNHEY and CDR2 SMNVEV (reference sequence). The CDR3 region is CASSLRRTSTGEQYF. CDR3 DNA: TGTGCCAGCAGTTTGAGGCGGACATCGACGGGCGAGCAGTACTTC.

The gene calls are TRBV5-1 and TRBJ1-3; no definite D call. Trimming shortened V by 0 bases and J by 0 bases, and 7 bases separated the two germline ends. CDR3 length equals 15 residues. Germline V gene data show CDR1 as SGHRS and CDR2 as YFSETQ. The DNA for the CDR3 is TGCGCCAGCAGCTTGGACGGATACTCTGGAAACACCATATATTTT. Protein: CASSLDGYSGNTIYF.

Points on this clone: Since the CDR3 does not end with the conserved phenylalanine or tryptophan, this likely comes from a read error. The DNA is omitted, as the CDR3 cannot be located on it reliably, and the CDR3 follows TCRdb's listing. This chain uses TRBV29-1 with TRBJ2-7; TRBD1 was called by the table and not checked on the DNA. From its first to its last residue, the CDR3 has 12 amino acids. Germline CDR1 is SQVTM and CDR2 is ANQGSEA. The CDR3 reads CSVAMNQGARVL.

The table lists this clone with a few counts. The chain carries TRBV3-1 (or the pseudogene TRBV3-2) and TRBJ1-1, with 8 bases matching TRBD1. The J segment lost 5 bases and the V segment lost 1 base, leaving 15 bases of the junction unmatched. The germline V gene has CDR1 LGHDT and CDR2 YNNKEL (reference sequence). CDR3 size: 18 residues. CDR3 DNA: TGTGCCAGCAGCCAAGTCATCCCGGACAGGGTATGGAGAACTGAAGCTTTCTTT. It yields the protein CASSQVIPDRVWRTEAFF.

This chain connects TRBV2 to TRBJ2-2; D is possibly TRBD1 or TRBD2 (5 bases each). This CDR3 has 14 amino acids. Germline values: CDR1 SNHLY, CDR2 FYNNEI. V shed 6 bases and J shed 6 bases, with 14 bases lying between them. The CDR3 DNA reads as TGTGCCAGCAGCGGGACCACTGGTTCCGGGGAGCTGTTTTTT. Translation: CASSGTTGSGELFF.

CDR3: CASRLAGGYNEQFF. The CDR3, as DNA: TGTGCCAGCAGACTAGCGGGGGGTTACAATGAGCAGTTCTTC. The genes are TRBV27 and TRBJ2-1; 12 bases align to TRBD2. CDR3 length equals 14 residues. Trimming took 6 bases from V and 4 from J; bases not matched to a gene: 1. From germline, CDR1 is MNHEY and CDR2 SMNVEV (reference sequence).

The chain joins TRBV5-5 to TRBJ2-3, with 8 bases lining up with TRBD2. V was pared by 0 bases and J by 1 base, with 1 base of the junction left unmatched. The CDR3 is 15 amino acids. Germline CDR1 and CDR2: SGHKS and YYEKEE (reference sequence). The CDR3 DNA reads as TGTGCCAGCAGCTTGGCCGGGGGGGGCACAGATACGCAGTATTTT. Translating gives CASSLAGGGTDTQYF. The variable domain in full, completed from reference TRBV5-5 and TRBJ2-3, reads DAGVTQSPTHLIKTRGQQVTLRCSPISGHKSVSWYQQVLGQGPQFIFQYYEKEERGRGNFPDRFSARQFPNYSSELNVNALLLGDSALYLCASSLAGGGTDTQYFGPGTRLTVL.